This passage covers 17 T cell receptor beta chains from one sample sequenced in a study of cytomegalovirus exposure and HLA in healthy donors. A multiplex PCR was run with 60 Vbeta primers and 13 Jbeta primers. Sequenced by immunoSEQ multiplex PCR; TCRdb stores in-frame clones only, minus some. This sample has under 200,000 clones; roughly 80% occur once, and the top ten carry 3.8%. What was sequenced was PBMCs. All receptors derive from a man aged 45-65 years in good health and CMV-seronegative.

The chain links TRBV9 to TRBJ1-5, with no clear D. CDR3 length: 13 residues. V was cut by 0 bases and J by 5 bases, with 6 bases left in between. Germline V gene sequence: CDR1 SGDLS, CDR2 YYNGEE. CDR3 DNA sequence: TGTGCCAGCAGCGTAGGGTCGGATCAGCCCCAGCATTTT. Translated: CASSVGSDQPQHF.

This clone showed up just a few times. This chain links TRBV5-1 with TRBJ2-6; 7 nucleotides match TRBD2. V was pared by 0 bases and J by 2 bases, with 2 bases of the junction left unmatched. The length of the CDR3 is 16 residues. Germline lookup yields CDR1 SGHRS and CDR2 YFSETQ. CDR3: CASSLEGGTGANVLTF. In DNA, the CDR3 is TGCGCCAGCAGCTTGGAGGGAGGGACTGGGGCCAACGTCCTGACTTTC.

This clone has more than one count but fewer than ten. This chain joins TRBV30 and TRBJ1-1; weak D call: TRBD1 (5 bases). V was shortened by 5 bases and J by 7 bases, with 11 bases between the two germline ends. The CDR3 is made up of 11 amino acids. Per germline, CDR1 GTSNPN and CDR2 SVGIG (reference sequence). Here the CDR3 reads CAWGAGNEAFF. The CDR3 DNA follows: TGTGCCTGGGGGGCGGGGAATGAAGCTTTCTTT.

Comments on this clone: Other nucleotide sequences in the sample specify the same CDR3. J is TRBJ1-2 and V is TRBV6-1; D unresolved. The germline CDR1 and CDR2 sequences are MNHNS and SASEGT. The CDR3 spans 13 residues. V was clipped by 6 bases and J by 5 bases, with 13 bases between them. The CDR3 region is CASSATVTYGYTF. In DNA, the CDR3 is TGTGCCAGCAGCGCGACTGTAACTTATGGCTACACCTTC.

The chain employs TRBV13 and TRBJ1-3; TRBD1 matches 10 bases. V trimming: 5 bases; J trimming: 7 bases; junction bases outside the gene matches: 5. This CDR3 comprises 14 residues. CDR1 PRHDT and CDR2 FYEKMQ come from the germline V gene (reference sequence). CDR3 in amino acids: CASSLGDRGNTIYF. The CDR3 DNA follows: TGTGCCAGCAGCCTCGGGGACAGGGGCAACACCATATATTTT.

The V gene is TRBV9, the J gene TRBJ1-3; D unclear. V shed 4 bases and J shed 1 base, with 6 bases lying between them. CDR1 SGDLS and CDR2 YYNGEE come from the germline V gene. CDR3 length: 13 residues. The CDR3 region has the DNA TGTGCCAGCAGCCCCCCATCTGGAAACACCATATATTTT. Residues: CASSPPSGNTIYF. Together with reference TRBV9 and TRBJ1-3, the CDR3 gives the full variable domain: DSGVTQTPKHLITATGQRVTLRCSPRSGDLSVYWYQQSLDQGLQFLIQYYNGEERAKGNILERFSAQQFPDLHSELNLSSLELGDSALYFCASSPPSGNTIYFGEGSWLTVV.

The chain couples TRBV27 to TRBJ2-7, with a tentative D call TRBD2 (6 bases). This CDR3 has 12 amino acids. Per the germline V gene, CDR1 is MNHEY and CDR2 is SMNVEV (reference sequence). Trimming cost V 8 bases and J 1 base, with 9 bases left between them. The CDR3 nucleotides read TGTGCCAGCTGGGGGGTATCCTACGAGCAGTACTTC. Translating it yields CASWGVSYEQYF.

The rearrangement uses TRBV7-2 and TRBJ1-2; the match to TRBD1 covers 7 bases. The germline CDR1 and CDR2 sequences are SGHTA and FQGNSA. The CDR3 covers 15 residues. Trimming cost V 7 bases and J 8 bases; bases outside gene matches: 16. CDR3 loop: CASIPDRVSRAGYTF. The CDR3 DNA reads TGTGCCAGCATCCCTGACAGGGTCAGTCGTGCGGGCTACACCTTC.

About this clone itself: The DNA is left out, because the CDR3 cannot be placed on it with certainty; the CDR3 is given as TCRdb lists it. The J gene is TRBJ1-1, the V gene TRBV23-1. TRBV23-1 is an ORF, with its function uncertain. The CDR3 numbers 12 amino acids, ends counted. CDR3 protein: CASPLYSCEAFF.

In its sample, this clone was seen once. The V call is TRBV27, the J call TRBJ2-3; unclear D gene. The CDR3 totals 15 residues. The ends were cut back, 1 base at V and 2 bases at J, with 10 bases in the middle. Per germline, CDR1 MNHEY and CDR2 SMNVEV (reference sequence). The CDR3 reads CASSLFLGFTDTQYF. As DNA, the CDR3 is TGTGCCAGCAGTTTATTCCTTGGCTTCACAGATACGCAGTATTTT.

The genes are TRBV4-2 and TRBJ1-4; 7 positions match TRBD1. The CDR3 covers 15 residues. The germline V gene encodes CDR1 LGHNA and CDR2 YNFKEQ. J lost 5 bases, V lost 5 bases, and 8 bases had no gene match. The CDR3 is CASSAPGTVNEKLFF. In DNA, the CDR3 is TGTGCCAGCAGCGCACCGGGGACAGTGAATGAAAAACTGTTTTTT.

This sequence joins TRBV7-2 and TRBJ2-7, with TRBD1 identical over 8 bases. J was trimmed by 3 bases and V by 5 bases; bases with no gene match: 3. The CDR3 totals 13 residues. Germline V gives CDR1 SGHTA, CDR2 FQGNSA. The CDR3 protein is CASSVTGGYEQYF. The CDR3 nucleotides are TGTGCCAGCAGCGTCACAGGGGGCTACGAGCAGTACTTC.

The V call is TRBV4-1, the J call TRBJ1-6; no reliable D call. CDR3 length: 15 amino acids. Trimming took 4 bases from V and 9 from J, leaving 16 bases between them. Germline-derived CDR1 and CDR2 are MGHRA and YSYEKL. CDR3 sequence reads: CASSPDTGGGSPLHF. DNA for the CDR3: TGCGCCAGCAGCCCAGATACCGGCGGAGGTTCACCCCTCCACTTT.

The V call is TRBV5-1, the J call TRBJ2-7; D may be TRBD1 (6 bases). V lost 4 bases and J lost 4, with 15 bases in between. The germline V gene has CDR1 SGHRS and CDR2 YFSETQ. The CDR3 length is 14 residues. CDR3 in amino acids: CASSPDSAFYEQYF. As DNA, the CDR3 is TGCGCCAGCAGCCCGGACAGCGCTTTTTACGAGCAGTACTTC.

This chain joins TRBV5-1 and TRBJ1-2; TRBD1 might be the D (5 bases). Trimming left V 7 bases short and J 2 bases short, with 12 bases between. The CDR3 totals 13 residues. Germline CDR1 and CDR2: SGHRS and YFSETQ. The CDR3 nucleotides are TGCGCCAGCCGGGGGATCCGAAACTATGGCTACACCTTC. Protein product: CASRGIRNYGYTF.

The chain links TRBV6-1 to TRBJ1-1; D possibly corresponds to TRBD1 (5 bases). With 6 bases removed from V and 7 bases from J, the gap between germline ends came to 9 bases. This CDR3 is 11 amino acids long. Germline V gene lookup returns CDR1 MNHNS and CDR2 SASEGT. The CDR3 coding sequence is TGTGCCAGCAGGGGGGGGGATGAAGCTTTCTTT. Amino acids: CASRGGDEAFF.

The chain joins TRBV2 to TRBJ2-7, with 7 bases lining up with TRBD1. Per the germline V gene, CDR1 is SNHLY and CDR2 is FYNNEI. The CDR3 has 14 amino acids. V dropped 9 bases and J dropped 6; count of bases not matched to a gene: 14. The CDR3 spells CASLRDRALREQYF. The CDR3 DNA follows: TGTGCCAGTCTAAGGGACAGAGCCTTACGCGAGCAGTACTTC.